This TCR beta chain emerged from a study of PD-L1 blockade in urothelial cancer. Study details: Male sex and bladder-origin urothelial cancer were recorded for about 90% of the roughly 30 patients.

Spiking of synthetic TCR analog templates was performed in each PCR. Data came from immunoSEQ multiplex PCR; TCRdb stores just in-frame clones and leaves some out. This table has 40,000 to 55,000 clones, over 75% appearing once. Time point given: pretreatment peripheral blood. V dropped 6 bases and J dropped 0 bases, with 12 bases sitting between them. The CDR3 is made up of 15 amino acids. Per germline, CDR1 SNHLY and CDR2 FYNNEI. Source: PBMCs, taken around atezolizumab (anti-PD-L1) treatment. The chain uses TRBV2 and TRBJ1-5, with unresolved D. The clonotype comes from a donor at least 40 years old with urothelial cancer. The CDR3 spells CASRPIRGSNQPQHF. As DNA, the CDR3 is TGTGCCAGCAGACCGATTCGGGGTAGCAATCAGCCCCAGCATTTT.